This T cell receptor (beta chain) came from a study of blood T cell repertoires in COVID-19. As for the study in general: COVID-19 samples from acute and convalescent phases originated in the United States, Italy and Spain. PBMCs, B-cell-depleted T cells, or T cells were the source of the cDNA or gDNA that made up the material.

Trimming removed 6 bases at V and 3 bases at J, with 7 bases between. The CDR3 sequence is 11 residues long. Germline assignment: CDR1 SGDLS and CDR2 YYNGEE. Under the authors' procedure: Quantification of nucleated cells was approximated via reference gene primer amplification. The assay was immunoSEQ multiplex PCR, and TCRdb's table has in-frame clones only and misses some. D and trimming were read from the DNA, whereas the V and J calls and clone size are those reported in that table. Of 80,000 or so clones in the sample, approximately 82% were seen once. This receptor was obtained from a man between 60 and 70 years old with acute or convalescent COVID-19. The rearrangement links TRBV9 to TRBJ2-7; D not certain. The specimen was peripheral blood. The CDR3 region has the DNA TGTGCCAGCATCTCGTTCTACGAGCAGTACTTC. It codes for CASISFYEQYF.